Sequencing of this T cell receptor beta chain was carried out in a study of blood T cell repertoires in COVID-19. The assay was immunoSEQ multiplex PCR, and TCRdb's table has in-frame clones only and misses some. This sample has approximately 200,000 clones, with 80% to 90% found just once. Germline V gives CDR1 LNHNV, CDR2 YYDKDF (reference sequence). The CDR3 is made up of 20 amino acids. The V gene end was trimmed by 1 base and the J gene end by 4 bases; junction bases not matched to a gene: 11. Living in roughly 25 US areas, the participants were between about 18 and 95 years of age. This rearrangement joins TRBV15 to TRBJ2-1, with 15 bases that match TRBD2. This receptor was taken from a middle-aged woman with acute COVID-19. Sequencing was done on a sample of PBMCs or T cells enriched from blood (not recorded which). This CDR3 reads CATSRVGTGLAGGVYNEQFF. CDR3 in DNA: TGTGCCACCAGCAGAGTGGGAACGGGACTAGCGGGGGGTGTTTACAATGAGCAGTTCTTC. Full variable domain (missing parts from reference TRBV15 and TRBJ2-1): DAMVIQNPRYQVTQFGKPVTLSCSQTLNHNVMYWYQQKSSQAPKLLFHYYDKDFNNEADTPDNFQSRRPNTSFCFLDIRSPGLGDTAMYLCATSRVGTGLAGGVYNEQFFGPGTRLTVL.